This TCR beta chain was identified in a study of cytomegalovirus exposure and HLA in healthy donors. V lost 0 bases, J lost 3 bases, and 6 bases stayed unmatched. CDR3 length equals 16 residues. Germline values: CDR1 SGDLS, CDR2 YYNGEE. With 60 Vbeta and 13 Jbeta primers, the PCR was carried out. Clones were sequenced by immunoSEQ multiplex PCR, and TCRdb holds only the in-frame ones, with some missing. The data hold 85,000 to 130,000 clones, with less than 85% observed a single time. Sequencing was done on a sample of PBMCs. The source is a man between 60 and 75 years old in good health and CMV-seronegative. The chain couples TRBV9 to TRBJ2-5, with 9 bases aligning to TRBD2. The CDR3 reads CASSVGPSGGKETQYF. In nucleotides, the CDR3 is TGTGCCAGCAGCGTAGGCCCCAGCGGGGGGAAAGAGACCCAGTACTTC.